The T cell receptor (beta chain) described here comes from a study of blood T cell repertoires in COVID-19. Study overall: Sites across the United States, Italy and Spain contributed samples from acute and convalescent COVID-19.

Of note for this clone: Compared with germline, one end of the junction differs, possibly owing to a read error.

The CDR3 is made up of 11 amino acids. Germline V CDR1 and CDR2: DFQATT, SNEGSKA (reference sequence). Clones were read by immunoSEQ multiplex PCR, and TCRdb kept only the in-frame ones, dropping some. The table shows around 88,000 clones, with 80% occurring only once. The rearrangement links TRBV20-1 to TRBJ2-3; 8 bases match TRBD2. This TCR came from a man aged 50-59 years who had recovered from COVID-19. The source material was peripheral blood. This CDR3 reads CSARAGTSLPF. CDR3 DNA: TGCAGTGCCCGGGCCGGGACTAGTCTCCCGTTT.